Included here is one TCR beta chain sequence, with context. Antigen: not known. V was pared by 5 bases and J by 4 bases, with 7 bases of the junction left unmatched. CDR3 size: 15 residues. CDR1 is MNHNY, CDR2 SVGAGI, per germline (reference sequence). This entry comes from a study of cytomegalovirus exposure and HLA in healthy donors. Here immunoSEQ multiplex PCR was the method, and the copy in TCRdb shows in-frame clones only, minus some. This sample has around 300,000 clones; around 86% occur once, and the top ten carry around 1%. Findings of the study overall: Accounts indicate the classifier identified cytomegalovirus status with strong specificity and sensitivity. Usually a TCR sequence was rare, but some public TCRs were found in many donors. Among TCR beta chains, those listed as cytomegalovirus-associated numbered more than 150.

The V call is TRBV6-6, the J call TRBJ2-3, with 9 bases that match TRBD2. The sequence was collected from a woman aged 18-29 years in good health and CMV-seronegative. Specimen: PBMCs. This CDR3 reads CASSPISGSSDTQYF. The CDR3 DNA sequence: TGTGCCAGCAGTCCCATTAGCGGGAGCTCAGATACGCAGTATTTT.